The next 11 T cell receptor beta chains were all read from a single sample in a study of monozygotic twins with inflammatory bowel disease. TCRdb reprocessed the 5' RACE reads and keeps a single row for each CDR3 protein, giving no DNA. The table lists about 130,000 distinct CDR3 sequences. The sequenced sample was blood. The receptors were gathered from a human donor with ulcerative colitis or Crohn's disease, or a healthy co-twin of an affected twin (not recorded which).

J is TRBJ2-1 and V is TRBV7-3; checking the TCRdb D call of TRBD2 is not possible without DNA. CDR3 length equals 15 residues. Germline loops: CDR1 SGHTA, CDR2 FQGTGA. Here the CDR3 reads CASSYTSGRYNEQFF.

The rearrangement links TRBV5-1 to TRBJ1-5; TCRdb selects TRBD1, and the lack of DNA leaves this call unchecked. The germline V gene has CDR1 SGHRS and CDR2 YFSETQ. This CDR3 is built from 16 residues. CDR3: CASSLGQGMGNQPQHF.

This sequence joins TRBV5-1 and TRBJ2-1; lacking DNA, the TRBD2 call made by TCRdb goes unchecked. Germline V gives CDR1 SGHRS, CDR2 YFSETQ. This CDR3 region has 14 residues. The CDR3 is CASSLTSGINEQFF.

The genes are TRBV5-4 and TRBJ2-3; there is no DNA to check the TCRdb D call of TRBD1. There are 16 residues in the CDR3. The germline V gene has CDR1 SGHNT and CDR2 YYREEE (reference sequence). The CDR3 is CASSDVKGPSTDTQYF.

The CDR3: CASSRDGEAEQFF. This chain connects TRBV5-1 to TRBJ2-1. The V gene's germline CDR1 is SGHRS and CDR2 YFSETQ. This CDR3 has 13 residues.

V usage is TRBV7-2 and J usage is TRBJ1-2. CDR1 is SGHTA and CDR2 is FQGNSA in the germline V gene. There are 15 residues in the CDR3. The CDR3 sequence: CASSLGGKALYGYTF.

The gene calls are TRBV7-6 and TRBJ1-1; the TCRdb call, TRBD1, lacks DNA for checking. Germline V gene data show CDR1 as SGHVS and CDR2 as FNYEAQ. There are 16 residues in the CDR3. The CDR3 is CASSSRTAEMNTEAFF. The whole variable domain, filled in from reference TRBV7-6 and TRBJ1-1, reads GAGVSQSPRYKVTKRGQDVALRCDPISGHVSLYWYRQALGQGPEFLTYFNYEAQQDKSGLPNDRFSAERPEGSISTLTIQRTEQRDSAMYRCASSSRTAEMNTEAFFGQGTRLTVV.

The rearrangement uses TRBV6-1 and TRBJ1-3; TCRdb's assignment of TRBD1 cannot be checked, as there is no DNA. The germline V gene encodes CDR1 MNHNS and CDR2 SASEGT. This CDR3 contains 15 residues. The CDR3 spells CASRATGPSGNTIYF.

This chain joins TRBV7-2 and TRBJ2-1. Per the germline V gene, CDR1 is SGHTA and CDR2 is FQGNSA. The CDR3 is 12 amino acids. The CDR3 loop is CASSPTYNEQFF.

The chain uses TRBV6-1 and TRBJ2-1; checking the TCRdb D call of TRBD1 is not possible without DNA. Germline V gives CDR1 MNHNS, CDR2 SASEGT. This CDR3 comprises 15 residues. The CDR3 is CASRRDHLSYNEQFF.

This chain uses TRBV4-3 with TRBJ1-3. There are 16 residues in the CDR3. The V gene's germline CDR1 is LGHNA and CDR2 YSLEER. The CDR3 here is CASSQDLEGWENTIYF.